The 2 T cell receptor beta chains reported below all come from one sample, sequenced in a study of cytomegalovirus exposure and HLA in healthy donors. Some clones are missing from TCRdb's copy, which holds only in-frame ones; the method was immunoSEQ multiplex PCR. Of around 60,000 clones listed, approximately 95% are singletons. The sequencing input was PBMCs. The receptors were gathered from a woman under 30 in good health and CMV-seronegative.

This clone was detected only once. The chain carries TRBV10-1 and TRBJ2-7; 11 bases line up with TRBD1. Looked up from germline, CDR1 is WNHNN and CDR2 is SYGVQD (reference sequence). The CDR3 is 16 amino acids. V dropped 4 bases and J dropped 2; count of bases not matched to a gene: 7. The CDR3 nucleotides are TGCGCCAGCAGTGCCAGGGACAGGGGGAACCCCTACGAGCAGTACTTC. It encodes CASSARDRGNPYEQYF.

This chain links TRBV5-8 with TRBJ2-7; 7 bases line up with TRBD2. J lost 7 bases, V lost 4 bases, and 8 bases had no gene match. From germline, CDR1 is SGHTS and CDR2 YDEGEE. This CDR3 has 13 amino acids. This chain's CDR3 is CASSRWGAGEQYF. DNA of the CDR3: TGTGCCAGCAGCCGGTGGGGAGCGGGGGAGCAGTACTTC. The full variable domain, completed using reference TRBV5-8 and TRBJ2-7, is EAGVTQSPTHLIKTRGQQATLRCSPISGHTSVYWYQQALGLGLQFLLWYDEGEERNRGNFPPRFSGRQFPNYSSELNVNALELEDSALYLCASSRWGAGEQYFGPGTRLTVT.